Detailed here is one T cell receptor beta chain. Its antigen is as yet unknown. These data belong to a study of graft-versus-host responses after intestinal transplantation. The CDR3 spans 15 residues. Germline-derived CDR1 and CDR2 are MNHEY and SMNVEV (reference sequence). V was cut by 5 bases and J by 9 bases, with 19 bases left in between. Points from the study as a whole: Among recipient marrow samples, GvH clones were found; some appeared first in ileum or blood. Individuals carrying graft-donor T cell macrochimerism showed high graft-versus-host to host-versus-graft clonal ratios in allografts.

The method was immunoSEQ multiplex PCR; TCRdb's version includes in-frame clones alone and lacks a portion of them. The sample has about 82,000 clones, 90% to 95% seen once. This sequence joins TRBV27 and TRBJ2-2; D may be TRBD1 (6 bases). Sequences were derived from unstimulated CD4+ T cells sorted from spleen or lymph node cells, sampled before intestinal transplant. The sequence was collected from a human donor who received an intestinal transplant. CDR3 coding DNA: TGTGCCAGCAGTGAACAGGGCCAGGTCCTCAGGGAGCTGTTTTTT. Protein sequence: CASSEQGQVLRELFF.